These T cell receptor beta chains were read from a single sample in a study of blood T cell repertoires in COVID-19. The method was immunoSEQ multiplex PCR; TCRdb's version includes in-frame clones alone and lacks a portion of them. The table records tens of thousands of clones, over 80% of them present only once. Sequenced sample: peripheral blood. The receptors originated from a human donor in a cohort sampled during active COVID-19. The CDR3 runs from the conserved cysteine through the conserved F or W. Clone size is stated in some rows and not others, as once, few, many or a class when expanded.

clone size: few; V gene: TRBV9; CDR3 protein: CASSGGTGGYNEQFF
clone size: once; V gene: TRBV12-3/TRBV12-4; CDR3 protein: CASSLGQGYEQYF
clone size: -; V gene: TRBV7-3; CDR3 protein: CASSLSGIRETQYF
clone size: -; V gene: TRBV19; CDR3 protein: CASSKVDRTYSNQPQHF
clone size: -; V gene: TRBV28; CDR3 protein: CASSLNQPQHF
clone size: -; V gene: TRBV2; CDR3 protein: CASSENALLSTGELFF
clone size: -; V gene: TRBV7-2; CDR3 protein: CASSARDSAYEQYF
clone size: -; V gene: TRBV13; CDR3 protein: CASSLGHARSRGNTIYF
clone size: -; V gene: TRBV9; CDR3 protein: CASSVVAGSHTEAFF
clone size: -; V gene: TRBV14; CDR3 protein: CASSQSRTGVRGEQYF
clone size: -; V gene: TRBV14; CDR3 protein: CASSPKTLNYGYTF
clone size: -; V gene: TRBV6-5; CDR3 protein: CASRKGQGWYGYTF
clone size: -; V gene: TRBV5-1; CDR3 protein: CASSFGVSGWGSYNSPLHF
clone size: once; V gene: TRBV5-1; CDR3 protein: CASSTRDSYGYTF
clone size: -; V gene: TRBV11-3; CDR3 protein: CASSFGTDTQYF
clone size: -; V gene: TRBV4-2; CDR3 protein: CASSQDMGPYEQYF
clone size: -; V gene: TRBV7-6; CDR3 protein: CASSPRFGSYEQYF
clone size: -; V gene: TRBV4-1; CDR3 protein: CASSRTGDGYTF
clone size: -; V gene: TRBV19; CDR3 protein: CASSGHDGSEAFF
clone size: few; V gene: TRBV29-1; CDR3 protein: CSVEATLQGSEQYF
clone size: -; V gene: TRBV12-3/TRBV12-4; CDR3 protein: CASSPAGVRPQHF
clone size: -; V gene: TRBV11-3; CDR3 protein: CASSFGLASNEQFF
clone size: many; V gene: TRBV19; CDR3 protein: CASSRGQGNYEQYF
clone size: -; V gene: TRBV18; CDR3 protein: CASSTQGKETQYF
clone size: -; V gene: TRBV5-1; CDR3 protein: CASSYTGDTGELFF
clone size: -; V gene: TRBV30; CDR3 protein: CAWSGRGFRYEQFF
clone size: -; V gene: TRBV28; CDR3 protein: CASSLALIGQPQHF